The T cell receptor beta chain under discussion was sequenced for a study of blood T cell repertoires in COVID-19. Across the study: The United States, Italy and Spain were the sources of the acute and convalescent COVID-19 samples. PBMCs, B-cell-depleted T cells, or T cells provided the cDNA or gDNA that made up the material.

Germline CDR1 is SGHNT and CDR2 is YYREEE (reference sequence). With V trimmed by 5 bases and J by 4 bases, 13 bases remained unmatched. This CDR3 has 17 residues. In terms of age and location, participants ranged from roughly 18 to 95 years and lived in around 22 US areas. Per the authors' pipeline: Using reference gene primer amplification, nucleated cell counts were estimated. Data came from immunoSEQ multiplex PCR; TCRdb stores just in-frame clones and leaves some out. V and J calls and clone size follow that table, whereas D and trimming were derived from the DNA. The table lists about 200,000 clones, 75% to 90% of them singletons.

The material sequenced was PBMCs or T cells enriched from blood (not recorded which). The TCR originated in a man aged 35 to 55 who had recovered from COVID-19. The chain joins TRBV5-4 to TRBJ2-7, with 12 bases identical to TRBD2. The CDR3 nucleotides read TGTGCCAGCAGTTTTACGCCTAGCGGGAGGGCCTCGTACGAGCAGTACTTC. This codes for CASSFTPSGRASYEQYF. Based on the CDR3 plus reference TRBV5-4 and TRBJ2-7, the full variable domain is ETGVTQSPTHLIKTRGQQVTLRCSSQSGHNTVSWYQQALGQGPQFIFQYYREEENGRGNFPPRFSGLQFPNYSSELNVNALELDDSALYLCASSFTPSGRASYEQYFGPGTRLTVT.